This T cell receptor (beta chain) is from a study of PD-1 blockade in classical Hodgkin lymphoma. All trial patients relapsed after autologous stem cell transplantation. Measured with immunoSEQ multiplex PCR; TCRdb has only the in-frame clones, and not every one. The sample carries roughly 150,000 clones, about 81% recorded once. The study's findings and limits: Baseline diversity in complete responders resembled that of newly diagnosed patients.

The germline V gene has CDR1 GTSNPN and CDR2 SVGIG (reference sequence). The CDR3 is 15 amino acids. The V end was cut by 4 bases, the J end by 4 bases, with 20 bases between. Turning to this clone: The antigen is unknown.

The receptor comes from a human donor with classical Hodgkin lymphoma. Sample: peripheral blood mononuclear cells (PBMCs), taken before the second cycle of nivolumab. This chain uses TRBV30 with TRBJ2-7; maybe TRBD1 (6 bases). CDR3 amino acids: CAWNPTGWRGYEQYF. In nucleotides, the CDR3 is TGTGCCTGGAACCCAACAGGGTGGAGAGGGTACGAGCAGTACTTC.